This T cell receptor (beta chain) was captured in a study of metastatic and nonmetastatic thyroid tumors. Overall study: Repertoire comparisons spanned blood and tumor or nodule tissue from malignant and benign thyroid patients.

Ahead of thyroid surgery, no patient had received treatment of any kind. The study, taken as a whole, reports: Significantly greater TCR beta diversity was reportedly found in malignant thyroid tumors than in benign nodules (in blood and tumor).

On this clone itself: The antigen remains unidentified.

CDR3 length: 16 amino acids. V dropped 1 base and J dropped 5 bases, with 14 bases sitting between them. The germline CDR1 and CDR2 sequences are LGHNA and YSLEER. Original processing notes: Between-group CDR3 differences, defined by clinicopathological status, yielded a distant-metastasis classifier for papillary thyroid cancer. TCRdb re-called the PCR reads with MiXCR. It is TCRdb's table, rather than the study itself, that gives the V and J calls and clone size. The data hold approximately 9,700 clones, with around 33% observed a single time. Sample: tumor tissue. This chain connects TRBV4-3 to TRBJ2-2; no definite D call. This TCR was sampled from a female donor with papillary thyroid cancer or a benign thyroid nodule (not recorded which). Some clones in this sample may be carry-over from other donors' samples. The CDR3 DNA follows: TGCGCCAGCAGCCAAGTACCGGCCGTCCAGACCGGGGAGCTGTTTTTT. Amino acid sequence: CASSQVPAVQTGELFF.